Shown below are 14 T cell receptor beta chains from a single sample sequenced in a study of regulatory T cells in long-lasting Graves disease. The time point is: persistent/refractory GD, antithyroid drugs over 5 years with positive TRAb. Extracted PBMC RNA gave rise to the TCR library. Libraries of TCR beta came from iRepertoire HTBI primers plus Arm-PCR of CDR3 regions. Each CDR3 protein gets one entry after TCRdb re-called the multiplex PCR reads with MiXCR. The table includes fewer than 450,000 distinct CDR3 sequences, roughly a quarter detected once. Specimen: peripheral blood mononuclear cells (PBMCs), collected when the disease was refractory, from a patient treated with antithyroid drugs. The receptors come from a female donor with Graves disease.

This chain connects TRBV7-9 to TRBJ2-2, with D uncertain. In germline, CDR1 is SEHNR, CDR2 FQNEAQ (reference sequence). Trimming took 1 base from V and 4 from J, leaving 7 bases between them. This CDR3 contains 14 residues. For the CDR3, the DNA is TGTGCCAGCAGCTTAGGTCGGATCACCGGGGAGCTGTTTTTT. Its protein product is CASSLGRITGELFF.

This clonotype has only a few counts. The chain is built from TRBV7-3 and TRBJ2-7; D is unclear. CDR1 is SGHTA and CDR2 is FQGTGA in the germline V gene. CDR3 length equals 12 residues. V lost 3 bases to trimming and J lost 5 bases, with 8 bases between them. The CDR3 protein is CASSFLSDEQYF. The CDR3 coding sequence is TGTGCCAGCAGCTTCCTATCAGACGAGCAGTACTTC.

The chain couples TRBV6-2 or TRBV6-3 to TRBJ2-1, with D perhaps TRBD2 (7 bases). V dropped 6 bases and J dropped 15 bases, with 24 bases sitting between them. Germline assignment: CDR1 MNHEY and CDR2 SVGEGT. The CDR3 length is 14 residues. The CDR3 reads CASRHPRGPLFLFF. In DNA, the CDR3 is TGTGCCAGCAGACACCCGCGGGGGCCGCTATTTCTGTTCTTC.

Many counts were recorded for this clonotype. The chain is built from TRBV6-1 and TRBJ2-7; TRBD2 matches 7 bases. V lost 10 bases to trimming and J lost 2 bases; unmatched junction nucleotides: 11. Germline lookup yields CDR1 MNHNS and CDR2 SASEGT. This CDR3 spans 14 amino acids. CDR3 sequence: CATFKLASAYEQYF. The CDR3 DNA sequence: TGTGCCACCTTCAAACTAGCGAGTGCCTACGAGCAGTACTTC.

This clonotype was seen a few times. J is TRBJ1-5 and V is TRBV7-8, with no clear D. Trimming took off 5 bases at V and 5 bases at J, with 22 bases between the two ends. Germline V CDR1 and CDR2: SGHVS, FQNEAQ. The CDR3 loop spans 17 amino acids. The CDR3 nucleotides are TGTGCCAGCAGCCAAGGGTCGTTTAGGACTTCACATCAGCCCCAGCATTTT. Translation: CASSQGSFRTSHQPQHF.

The chain couples TRBV7-2 to TRBJ1-5; TRBD1 aligns across 10 bases. Trimming cost V 5 bases and J 5 bases; bases outside gene matches: 9. Germline V lookup: CDR1 SGHTA, CDR2 FQGNSA. The CDR3 extends over 16 amino acids. The CDR3 reads CASSENRDRGYQPQHF. The CDR3 DNA is TGTGCCAGCAGCGAGAACCGGGACAGGGGATATCAGCCCCAGCATTTT.

V usage is TRBV19 and J usage is TRBJ2-7, with TRBD2 matching 13 bases. From germline, CDR1 is LNHDA and CDR2 SQIVND (reference sequence). The V and J ends lost 5 bases and 3 bases, in that order; junction bases with no gene match: 7. The CDR3 loop spans 16 amino acids. CDR3 in amino acids: CASSPGLAGAFYEQYF. In nucleotides, the CDR3 is TGTGCCAGTAGTCCCGGACTAGCGGGGGCCTTCTACGAGCAGTACTTC.

This clonotype was seen at least ten times. Written as DNA, the CDR3 is TGTGCCAGCAGCCAAGCGGAGGAAGCTTTCTTT. As protein: CASSQAEEAFF. The chain recombines TRBV3-1 with TRBJ1-1; D is uncertain. The CDR3 covers 11 residues. V dropped 1 base and J dropped 8 bases, with 5 bases sitting between them. The germline gives CDR1 LGHDT, CDR2 YNNKEL (reference sequence).

This chain joins TRBV5-1 and TRBJ2-3, with D possibly being TRBD2 (5 bases). Germline CDR1 SGHRS, CDR2 YFSETQ. V was cut by 6 bases and J by 0 bases, with 11 bases left in between. This CDR3 is built from 14 residues. CDR3 in amino acids: CASTGLFSTDTQYF. For the CDR3, the DNA is TGCGCCAGCACAGGACTGTTTAGCACAGATACGCAGTATTTT.

This clonotype has ten or more counts. The CDR3 region is CASSVNPSRQETQYF. The CDR3 DNA reads as TGTGCCAGCAGTGTGAACCCTAGCAGGCAAGAGACCCAGTACTTC. The chain links TRBV6-2 or TRBV6-3 to TRBJ2-5; the D gene is possibly TRBD2 (5 bases). Between the trimmed V and J ends, which lost 5 bases and 2 bases, there was a span of 15 bases. CDR3 length: 15 amino acids. Germline-derived CDR1 and CDR2 are MNHEY and SVGEGT.

This clonotype appeared many times. This chain links TRBV7-2 with TRBJ1-2; D call uncertain. The CDR3 loop spans 14 amino acids. Germline V gene lookup returns CDR1 SGHTA and CDR2 FQGNSA. V was pared by 1 base and J by 4 bases, with 10 bases between. In nucleotides, the CDR3 is TGTGCCAGCAGCTTAGGTGGAGTAACCTATGGCTACACCTTC. It encodes CASSLGGVTYGYTF. The full variable domain, in which reference TRBV7-2 and TRBJ1-2 provide the parts outside the CDR3, is GAGVSQSPSNKVTEKGKDVELRCDPISGHTALYWYRQSLGQGLEFLIYFQGNSAPDKSGLPSDRFSAERTGGSVSTLTIQRTQQEDSAVYLCASSLGGVTYGYTFGSGTRLTVV.

This clonotype occurred many times. V usage is TRBV5-1 and J usage is TRBJ1-5; the match to TRBD1 covers 9 bases. With V trimmed by 4 bases and J by 2 bases, 13 bases remained unmatched. The CDR3 is made up of 18 amino acids. Germline V lookup: CDR1 SGHRS, CDR2 YFSETQ. This CDR3 reads CASSPGPGTGMGNQPQHF. The CDR3 DNA sequence: TGCGCCAGCAGCCCAGGACCGGGGACAGGGATGGGCAATCAGCCCCAGCATTTT.

This clonotype has just a few counts. The J gene is TRBJ1-6, the V gene TRBV6-1; 8 bases map to TRBD1. V lost 6 bases, J lost 5 bases, and 3 bases stayed unmatched. The germline V gene encodes CDR1 MNHNS and CDR2 SASEGT. The CDR3 runs 14 residues. This chain's CDR3 is CASSETGDNSPLHF. The CDR3 region has the DNA TGTGCCAGCAGCGAGACAGGGGATAATTCACCCCTCCACTTT.

This clonotype appeared many times. The genes are TRBV12-3 or TRBV12-4 and TRBJ2-7; no clear D gene. V lost 2 bases, J lost 6 bases, and 20 bases lay in between. The CDR3 has 16 residues. CDR3 amino acids: CASSLIPQPSPFEQYF. The CDR3 DNA sequence: TGTGCCAGCAGTTTAATCCCACAACCTTCCCCTTTCGAGCAGTACTTC.